This is a list of T cell receptor beta chains from one sample in a study of CD8 T cells in Susac syndrome. TCRdb reanalysed the immunoSEQ multiplex PCR reads using MiXCR and keeps one entry per CDR3 protein. The repertoire holds about 60,000 distinct CDR3 sequences, with around 94% as singletons. The sequencing input was CD8+ T cells from PBMCs. The receptor set was obtained from a human donor in good health. The CDR3 runs from the conserved cysteine through the conserved F or W. The order of the fields is J gene, clone size, V gene, D gene, CDR3 protein, CDR3 DNA. The D gene is left open where the match is weak. A row's size may be missing; if present it is once, few, many or a size class.

TRBJ1-2	NA	TRBV11-2	NA	CASSLGGNGYTF	TGTGCCAGCAGCTTAGGGGGGAATGGCTACACCTTC
TRBJ2-3	NA	TRBV9	NA	CASSRSDTQYF	TGTGCCAGCAGCCGCAGTGATACGCAGTATTTT
TRBJ1-2	NA	TRBV11-2	NA	CASSLDGGAYGYTF	TGTGCCAGCAGCTTAGACGGAGGAGCCTATGGCTACACCTTC
TRBJ2-3	NA	TRBV5-1	TRBD1	CASSLAGTADTQYF	TGCGCCAGCAGCTTGGCGGGGACAGCAGATACGCAGTATTTT
TRBJ1-3	NA	TRBV9	NA	CASSLRTGTSGNTIYF	TGTGCCAGCAGCTTACGGACGGGGACCTCTGGAAACACCATATATTTT
TRBJ2-1	NA	TRBV6-1	NA	CASSEYVNNEQFF	TGTGCCAGCAGTGAATACGTGAACAATGAGCAGTTCTTC
TRBJ2-1	NA	TRBV7-6	TRBD1	CASSPDRGKLIF	TGTGCCAGCAGCCCCGACAGGGGCAAACTAATCTTC
TRBJ1-1	NA	TRBV30	NA	CAWSADGFTEAFF	TGTGCCTGGAGTGCTGATGGATTCACTGAAGCTTTCTTT
TRBJ1-2	NA	TRBV19	NA	CASSLDILTPYGYTF	TGTGCCAGTAGCCTCGACATCCTCACTCCCTATGGCTACACCTTC
TRBJ2-1	once	TRBV6-5	TRBD1	CASTWDRLAAEQFF	TGTGCCAGCACTTGGGACAGACTGGCTGCTGAGCAGTTCTTC
TRBJ1-5	NA	TRBV27	NA	CASSLDSYQPQHF	TGTGCCAGCAGTCTAGACAGCTATCAGCCCCAGCATTTT
TRBJ2-2	NA	TRBV19	NA	CASSIYSNTGELFF	TGTGCCAGTAGTATCTACAGTAACACCGGGGAGCTGTTTTTT
TRBJ2-5	NA	TRBV7-2	NA	CASSPRPHVETQYF	TGTGCCAGCAGCCCTCGGCCCCATGTGGAGACCCAGTACTTC
TRBJ2-7	NA	TRBV20-1	TRBD1	CSARRPGTGKGRTEQYF	TGCAGTGCTAGGAGACCCGGGACAGGGAAAGGTCGGACCGAGCAGTACTTC
TRBJ1-1	NA	TRBV28	NA	CASSIPGLREAFF	TGTGCCAGCAGTATCCCAGGGCTTCGTGAAGCTTTCTTT
TRBJ2-7	NA	TRBV3-1	NA	CASSQDTGYFPEQYF	TGTGCCAGCAGCCAAGATACGGGGTATTTCCCCGAGCAGTACTTC
TRBJ2-1	NA	TRBV6-6	TRBD1	CASDRDRVSDEQFF	TGTGCCTCGGACCGGGACAGGGTTTCTGATGAGCAGTTCTTC
TRBJ2-7	NA	TRBV2	NA	CAKGLNSYEQYF	TGTGCCAAGGGACTGAACTCCTACGAGCAGTACTTC
TRBJ1-1	NA	TRBV4-1	TRBD1	CASSHEDRVNTEAFF	TGCGCCAGCAGCCATGAGGACAGGGTGAACACTGAAGCTTTCTTT
TRBJ2-3	NA	TRBV27	NA	CASSPLTVSTDTQYF	TGTGCCAGCAGTCCCTTGACAGTCAGCACAGATACGCAGTATTTT
TRBJ1-1	once	TRBV6-1	NA	CASGKRGTEAFF	TGTGCCAGCGGAAAGAGGGGCACTGAAGCTTTCTTT
TRBJ2-5	NA	TRBV6-5	TRBD1	CASSFLNLQGNWETQYF	TGTGCCAGCAGTTTTCTTAACTTACAGGGGAACTGGGAGACCCAGTACTTC
TRBJ2-2	NA	TRBV7-6	TRBD1	CASSLNPDRGRGGELFF	TGTGCCAGCAGCTTAAACCCTGACAGGGGGCGCGGCGGGGAGCTGTTTTTT
TRBJ1-6	NA	TRBV20-1	NA	CSARDMELSSYNSPLHF	TGCAGTGCTAGGGACATGGAGTTAAGCTCCTATAATTCACCCCTCCACTTT
TRBJ2-5	once	TRBV6-2/TRBV6-3	TRBD2	CASTYGREETQYF	TGTGCCAGCACCTACGGGAGGGAAGAGACCCAGTACTTC
TRBJ2-2	once	TRBV2	NA	CASSEWPGELFF	TGTGCCAGCAGTGAATGGCCCGGGGAGCTGTTTTTT
TRBJ1-1	NA	TRBV3-1	NA	CASRVGTDLGITEAFF	TGTGCCAGCAGAGTCGGGACGGACCTAGGGATCACTGAAGCTTTCTTT
TRBJ2-3	NA	TRBV27	TRBD1	CASSSWDRGPDTQYF	TGTGCCAGCAGTTCCTGGGACAGGGGGCCAGATACGCAGTATTTT
TRBJ2-2	once	TRBV29-1	NA	CSVVGAGELFF	TGCAGCGTTGTGGGGGCCGGGGAGCTGTTTTTT
TRBJ2-3	NA	TRBV6-5	TRBD2	CASSYSTSGEPTDTQYF	TGTGCCAGCAGTTACTCGACTAGCGGGGAACCCACAGATACGCAGTATTTT
TRBJ2-2	NA	TRBV14	NA	CASSQDITGELFF	TGTGCCAGCAGCCAAGATATCACCGGGGAGCTGTTTTTT
TRBJ2-3	NA	TRBV3-1	NA	CASRQSGTLTDTQYF	TGTGCCAGCAGGCAGAGTGGGACTCTCACAGATACGCAGTATTTT
TRBJ2-4	NA	TRBV27	TRBD2	CASSLGGSNIQYF	TGTGCCAGCAGTTTGGGAGGGTCCAACATTCAGTACTTC
TRBJ2-7	NA	TRBV9	NA	CASSVGDSGSYEQYF	TGTGCCAGCAGCGTAGGGGACTCCGGGAGCTACGAGCAGTACTTC
TRBJ1-6	NA	TRBV7-3	TRBD1	CASSSGTGRNSPLHF	TGTGCCAGCAGCTCAGGGACAGGGAGGAATTCACCCCTCCACTTT
TRBJ2-1	NA	TRBV5-1	NA	CASSLVDREQFF	TGCGCCAGCAGCTTGGTAGACAGGGAGCAGTTCTTC